The 26 T cell receptor beta chains reported below all come from one sample, sequenced in a study of T cell repertoires in cytomegalovirus infection. TCRdb re-called the reads with MiXCR, one entry per CDR3 protein. The profile shows 650,000 to 900,000 distinct CDR3 sequences, around a third of them singletons. No antigens are known for them. This material consisted of cultured CD8+ T cells from PBMCs, taken from culture after CMV antigen stimulation. The receptors were gathered from a human donor in good health (CMV status not recorded). Some clones in this sample may be carry-over from other donors' samples.

This clonotype occurred a few times. The V and J genes are TRBV27 and TRBJ2-1; D is possibly TRBD1 (6 bases). Trimming removed 3 bases at V and 3 bases at J, with 12 bases between. The CDR3 totals 15 residues. Germline V lookup: CDR1 MNHEY, CDR2 SMNVEV (reference sequence). The CDR3 here is CASSLYRANYNEQFF. The CDR3 DNA follows: TGTGCCAGCAGTTTGTACAGGGCGAACTACAATGAGCAGTTCTTC.

This sequence joins TRBV6-2 or TRBV6-3 and TRBJ2-2; D not certain. Trimming took off 6 bases at V and 3 bases at J, with 17 bases between the two ends. Germline-derived CDR1 and CDR2 are MNHEY and SVGEGT. CDR3 size: 16 residues. CDR3 nucleotide sequence: TGTGCCAGCAGGGAGCCTCCGGAAGGGTACACCGGGGAGCTGTTTTTT. Amino acids: CASREPPEGYTGELFF.

There are many counts of this clonotype. The chain employs TRBV7-9 and TRBJ1-2, with D perhaps TRBD1 (6 bases). Trimming took off 4 bases at V and 0 bases at J, with 18 bases between the two ends. CDR3 length equals 17 residues. Germline-derived CDR1 and CDR2 are SEHNR and FQNEAQ (reference sequence). The CDR3 nucleotides read TGTGCCAGCAGCTCCCCCGACAGGATAGAAGCTAACTATGGCTACACCTTC. Protein sequence: CASSSPDRIEANYGYTF.

This clonotype was observed a few times. The chain is built from TRBV28 and TRBJ1-5; unclear D gene. Trimming pared 5 bases from V and 5 bases from J, leaving 4 bases between. This CDR3 has 11 amino acids. Germline-derived CDR1 and CDR2 are MDHEN and SYDVKM. The CDR3 nucleotides are TGTGCCAGCAGTCATCATCAGCCCCAGCATTTT. It encodes CASSHHQPQHF.

V is TRBV27 and J is TRBJ1-2, with TRBD1 matching over 10 bases. This CDR3 has 17 amino acids. The J segment lost 8 bases and the V segment lost 0 bases, leaving 12 bases of the junction unmatched. Germline V gene data show CDR1 as MNHEY and CDR2 as SMNVEV (reference sequence). The CDR3 protein is CASSLSSSGTGARGYTF. CDR3 nucleotides: TGTGCCAGCAGTTTATCTTCGTCCGGGACAGGGGCTCGGGGCTACACCTTC.

The V gene is TRBV19, the J gene TRBJ1-1; D gene ambiguous. The germline gives CDR1 LNHDA, CDR2 SQIVND (reference sequence). This CDR3 comprises 15 residues. Trimming shortened V by 0 bases and J by 1 base, and 9 bases separated the two germline ends. CDR3 loop: CASSIDHWGNTEAFF. The CDR3 DNA follows: TGTGCCAGTAGTATAGATCATTGGGGGAACACTGAAGCTTTCTTT.

This sequence joins TRBV7-9 and TRBJ2-7; tentative D call: TRBD1 (5 bases). This CDR3 comprises 14 residues. V lost 4 bases, J lost 0 bases, and 10 bases lay in between. Germline CDR1 reads SEHNR; CDR2 reads FQNEAQ (reference sequence). CDR3 sequence reads: CASSSLDSSYEQYV. The CDR3 DNA follows: TGTGCCAGCAGCTCCCTAGACAGCTCCTACGAGCAGTACGTC.

Here the CDR3 DNA reads TGTGCCATCTCCAGCCCGGGGCAGCAGAACACTGAAGCTTTCTTT. Amino acid sequence: CAISSPGQQNTEAFF. The chain has TRBV10-3 and TRBJ1-1, with D perhaps TRBD1 (5 bases). The V and J ends lost 8 bases and 1 base respectively, with 17 bases between them. Germline V gene sequence: CDR1 ENHRY, CDR2 SYGVKD. The CDR3 is 15 amino acids.

This chain joins TRBV29-1 and TRBJ2-1, with D possibly TRBD2 on 6 matching bases. Trimming left V 2 bases short and J 7 bases short, with 15 bases between. Germline V CDR1 and CDR2: SQVTM, ANQGSEA. This CDR3 spans 14 amino acids. Written as DNA, the CDR3 is TGCAGCGTTGAATTCCTCGCGGGGTCGAATGAGCAGTTCTTC. Translating gives CSVEFLAGSNEQFF.

DNA for the CDR3: TGTGCCAGCAGGCCCGGGATCCGCGATGAGCAGTTCTTC. Protein: CASRPGIRDEQFF. V gene TRBV12-3 or TRBV12-4 combines with J gene TRBJ2-1, with a weak D call TRBD2 (5 bases). The CDR3 is made up of 13 amino acids. V was pared by 6 bases and J by 8 bases, with 14 bases between.

This clonotype appeared many times. The chain has TRBV7-2 and TRBJ2-1; D unresolved. The CDR3 spans 15 residues. With 5 bases removed from V and 6 bases from J, the gap between germline ends came to 17 bases. Germline values: CDR1 SGHTA, CDR2 FQGNSA. The CDR3 DNA follows: TGTGCCAGCAGCCCACGAGAGCTACTGCTCAATGAGCAGTTCTTC. Its translation: CASSPRELLLNEQFF.

This chain links TRBV6-1 with TRBJ1-2; 7 bases map to TRBD1. V dropped 6 bases and J dropped 6; count of bases not matched to a gene: 10. Germline V CDR1 and CDR2: MNHNS, SASEGT. The CDR3 totals 14 residues. CDR3 nucleotides: TGTGCCAGCAGGGACCGGGACAGACTTAATGGCTACACCTTC. The encoded protein is CASRDRDRLNGYTF.

On this clonotype itself: A clone one base away is much larger, so this may be a read error. The genes are TRBV7-2 and TRBJ1-3; TRBD1 might be the D (5 bases). V lost 7 bases and J lost 2, with 15 bases in between. Per the germline V gene, CDR1 is SGHTA and CDR2 is FQGNSA. The CDR3 spans 15 residues. The CDR3 is CASTTDRTTGNTIYF. The CDR3 DNA follows: TGTGCCAGCACCACAGACAGAACAACTGGAAACACCATATATTTT.

Ten or more counts support this clonotype. The V call is TRBV4-2, the J call TRBJ2-6; D is unclear. This CDR3 region has 16 residues. The V end was cut by 0 bases, the J end by 2 bases, with 8 bases between. The germline V gene has CDR1 LGHNA and CDR2 YNFKEQ. The CDR3, as DNA: TGTGCCAGCAGCCAAGACCGTGGGGCTGGGGCCAACGTCCTGACTTTC. Translation gives CASSQDRGAGANVLTF.

The V gene is TRBV12-3 or TRBV12-4, the J gene TRBJ1-2; TRBD1 aligns across 8 bases. This CDR3 is 13 amino acids long. V lost 2 bases to trimming and J lost 8 bases; unmatched junction nucleotides: 4. This CDR3 is CASSLSDRGGYTF. CDR3 nucleotides: TGTGCCAGCAGTTTATCCGACAGGGGCGGCTACACCTTC.

The gene calls are TRBV5-1 and TRBJ2-4, with D possibly matching TRBD2 (5 bases). Germline values: CDR1 SGHRS, CDR2 YFSETQ. V lost 2 bases and J 2 bases, leaving 17 bases between the germline ends. The CDR3 contains 17 residues. Here the CDR3 DNA reads TGCGCCAGCAGCTTAATCCGGGAACCTACCACCAAAAACATTCAGTACTTC. Its protein is CASSLIREPTTKNIQYF. Full variable domain (missing parts from reference TRBV5-1 and TRBJ2-4): KAGVTQTPRYLIKTRGQQVTLSCSPISGHRSVSWYQQTPGQGLQFLFEYFSETQRNKGNFPGRFSGRQFSNSRSEMNVSTLELGDSALYLCASSLIREPTTKNIQYFGAGTRLSVL.

The gene calls are TRBV7-6 and TRBJ2-2, with TRBD2 matching 9 bases. V was pared by 4 bases and J by 4 bases, with 4 bases of the junction left unmatched. The CDR3 has 15 amino acids. Germline V CDR1 and CDR2: SGHVS, FNYEAQ. The CDR3 nucleotides read TGTGCCAGCAGCTCTCGACTAGCGGTCACCGGGGAGCTGTTTTTT. It is translated as CASSSRLAVTGELFF.

This clonotype was seen many times. This chain links TRBV12-3 or TRBV12-4 with TRBJ1-1; D perhaps matches TRBD1 (5 bases). V shed 8 bases and J shed 0 bases, with 10 bases lying between them. The CDR3 totals 13 residues. The CDR3 region is CASGSTVNTEAFF. The CDR3 DNA reads as TGTGCCAGCGGATCGACAGTGAACACTGAAGCTTTCTTT.

This clonotype was observed many times. This chain uses TRBV27 with TRBJ2-1; 8 nucleotides match TRBD2. V shed 5 bases and J 7 bases; nucleotides not matched to a gene: 13. CDR1 and CDR2 (germline): MNHEY, SMNVEV (reference sequence). This CDR3 has 16 amino acids. This CDR3 reads CASSPGRGSGENEQFF. CDR3 DNA sequence: TGTGCCAGCAGTCCGGGCAGAGGTAGCGGGGAAAATGAGCAGTTCTTC.

The chain carries TRBV20-1 and TRBJ2-2, with 8 bases fitting TRBD2. With 0 bases clipped from V and 3 bases from J, the junction kept 6 bases outside the gene matches. Germline CDR1 DFQATT, CDR2 SNEGSKA (reference sequence). The CDR3 consists of 16 residues. The CDR3 reads CSARDGGGLDTGELFF. DNA of the CDR3: TGCAGTGCTAGAGATGGCGGGGGGCTAGACACCGGGGAGCTGTTTTTT.

This rearrangement joins TRBV6-2 or TRBV6-3 to TRBJ2-2; D is ambiguous. The V end was cut by 6 bases, the J end by 8 bases, with 10 bases between. Looked up from germline, CDR1 is MNHEY and CDR2 is SVGEGT. The CDR3 contains 12 residues. The CDR3 DNA sequence: TGTGCCAGCAGCCCCGTGGGGGGGGAGCTGTTTTTT. This encodes CASSPVGGELFF.

This clonotype was counted at least ten times. The chain combines TRBV6-1 with TRBJ1-1; D may be TRBD1 (5 bases). Trimming left V 4 bases short and J 3 bases short, with 21 bases between. This CDR3 has 17 amino acids. Germline lookup yields CDR1 MNHNS and CDR2 SASEGT. The CDR3 is CASSAKPWDETDTEAFF. Here the CDR3 DNA reads TGTGCCAGCAGTGCCAAACCTTGGGACGAGACCGACACTGAAGCTTTCTTT.

The rearrangement uses TRBV5-6 and TRBJ1-2; 7 bases fit TRBD1. The ends lost 4 bases at V and 6 bases at J; junction bases unmatched: 9. This CDR3 is 14 amino acids long. CDR1 and CDR2 from the germline V gene are SGHDT and YYEEEE. CDR3 nucleotides: TGTGCCAGCAGCCCGGAGGACAGGCCGGATGGCTACACCTTC. It translates to CASSPEDRPDGYTF. Using reference TRBV5-6 and TRBJ1-2 for the parts outside the CDR3, the full variable domain is DAGVTQSPTHLIKTRGQQVTLRCSPKSGHDTVSWYQQALGQGPQFIFQYYEEEERQRGNFPDRFSGHQFPNYSSELNVNALLLGDSALYLCASSPEDRPDGYTFGSGTRLTVV.

This chain links TRBV19 with TRBJ2-1; D not resolved. This CDR3 is built from 13 residues. Germline CDR1 LNHDA, CDR2 SQIVND (reference sequence). V lost 5 bases and J 7 bases, leaving 12 bases between the germline ends. The CDR3 region is CASSPRTENEQFF. CDR3 in DNA: TGTGCCAGTAGTCCACGGACGGAGAATGAGCAGTTCTTC.

V is TRBV7-9 and J is TRBJ1-1; D gene ambiguous. Germline V gene data show CDR1 as SEHNR and CDR2 as FQNEAQ (reference sequence). The CDR3 is 9 amino acids. V lost 5 bases and J lost 8, with 3 bases in between. The CDR3 region has the DNA TGTGCCAGCAGCCGCGAAGCTTTCTTT. Protein sequence: CASSREAFF.

The chain joins TRBV28 to TRBJ2-1; the D call may be TRBD1 or TRBD2 (7 bases each). Per the germline V gene, CDR1 is MDHEN and CDR2 is SYDVKM. This CDR3 has 14 residues. Trimming took off 4 bases at V and 10 bases at J, with 17 bases between the two ends. CDR3: CASSSRGGPLEQFF. The CDR3 DNA reads as TGTGCCAGCAGTTCCAGGGGGGGCCCGTTAGAGCAGTTCTTC.